Each of the 31 T cell receptor beta chains below was sequenced from the same sample in a study of T cell responses to AZD1222 COVID-19 vaccine. Only in-frame clones appear in the TCRdb table, and some are missing; sequencing was by immunoSEQ multiplex PCR. The sample holds about 120,000 clones, roughly 89% seen once. The specimen comprised peripheral blood, sampled on day 0 of AZD1222 vaccination. The receptors stem from an adult in good health.

V usage is TRBV7-9 and J usage is TRBJ2-5; the D gene is possibly TRBD2 (6 bases). Germline CDR1 reads SEHNR; CDR2 reads FQNEAQ (reference sequence). The CDR3 spans 14 residues. Trimming removed 5 bases at V and 5 bases at J, with 15 bases between. The CDR3 region is CASSLSGRAETQYF. DNA of the CDR3: TGTGCCAGCAGCCTAAGCGGGCGGGCGGAGACCCAGTACTTC.

This chain uses TRBV14 with TRBJ1-3; 7 nucleotides line up with TRBD1. Trimming cost V 5 bases and J 0 bases; bases outside gene matches: 4. CDR1 and CDR2 from the germline V gene are SGHDN and FVKESK. The CDR3 is made up of 15 amino acids. The CDR3 protein is CASSEGTVSGNTIYF. The CDR3 bases are TGTGCCAGCAGCGAGGGGACAGTCTCTGGAAACACCATATATTTT.

The V gene is TRBV9, the J gene TRBJ2-1; 7 bases are shared with TRBD2. The germline V gene has CDR1 SGDLS and CDR2 YYNGEE. The V gene end was trimmed by 3 bases and the J gene end by 7 bases; junction bases not matched to a gene: 13. There are 16 residues in the CDR3. CDR3 sequence reads: CASSEVAGGVVNEQFF. The CDR3 DNA reads as TGTGCCAGCAGCGAAGTAGCGGGTGGGGTGGTGAATGAGCAGTTCTTC. The variable domain in full, with the rest retrieved from reference TRBV9 and TRBJ2-1, is DSGVTQTPKHLITATGQRVTLRCSPRSGDLSVYWYQQSLDQGLQFLIQYYNGEERAKGNILERFSAQQFPDLHSELNLSSLELGDSALYFCASSEVAGGVVNEQFFGPGTRLTVL.

V usage is TRBV4-3 and J usage is TRBJ2-7; maybe TRBD2 (5 bases). Germline V CDR1 and CDR2: LGHNA, YSLEER. The V end was cut by 1 base, the J end by 2 bases, with 12 bases between. This CDR3 has 15 residues. The CDR3 sequence is CASSQVPGSPYEQYF. Written as DNA, the CDR3 is TGCGCCAGCAGCCAAGTACCGGGATCCCCCTACGAGCAGTACTTC.

This chain connects TRBV14 to TRBJ1-1; no firm D call. V dropped 0 bases and J dropped 1 base, with 6 bases sitting between them. Germline CDR1 SGHDN, CDR2 FVKESK. This CDR3 comprises 14 residues. The CDR3 sequence is CASSQEGRNTEAFF. The CDR3 nucleotides are TGTGCCAGCAGCCAAGAGGGCAGGAACACTGAAGCTTTCTTT.

This rearrangement joins TRBV10-3 to TRBJ2-1; 11 bases line up with TRBD2. V lost 2 bases to trimming and J lost 9 bases; unmatched junction nucleotides: 6. Germline-derived CDR1 and CDR2 are ENHRY and SYGVKD. The CDR3 length is 15 residues. CDR3 region: CAISEGGLAGGEQFF. Here the CDR3 DNA reads TGTGCCATCAGTGAGGGGGGGCTAGCGGGAGGTGAGCAGTTCTTC.

This clone was found once. This sequence joins TRBV5-1 and TRBJ2-1; 12 nucleotides agree with TRBD2. Per germline, CDR1 SGHRS and CDR2 YFSETQ. This CDR3 region has 17 residues. The trim removed 4 bases at V and 0 bases at J, leaving 5 bases unmatched. CDR3 sequence reads: CASSLGLAGPSYNEQFF. The CDR3 DNA reads TGCGCCAGCAGCCTGGGACTAGCGGGTCCCTCCTACAATGAGCAGTTCTTC.

This clone was observed once. The chain is built from TRBV5-1 and TRBJ2-3, with D maybe TRBD2 (5 bases). V gave up 5 bases and J gave up 6 bases, with 19 bases separating them. The CDR3 is 15 amino acids. Germline lookup yields CDR1 SGHRS and CDR2 YFSETQ. Here the CDR3 DNA reads TGCGCCAGCAGTCCCGGGGTGGATAGTTGGGATACGCAGTATTTT. Its protein product is CASSPGVDSWDTQYF.

This chain connects TRBV7-2 to TRBJ2-5; D might be TRBD1 (6 bases). Germline V gene data show CDR1 as SGHTA and CDR2 as FQGNSA. Trimming left V 7 bases short and J 5 bases short, with 14 bases between. The CDR3 contains 13 residues. The CDR3 sequence: CASTRGTAETQYF. For the CDR3, the DNA is TGTGCCAGCACAAGGGGGACCGCCGAGACCCAGTACTTC.

V gene TRBV19 combines with J gene TRBJ1-5; 8 positions match TRBD1. Germline V lookup: CDR1 LNHDA, CDR2 SQIVND (reference sequence). J gave up 5 bases and V 4 bases, and 4 bases lay outside the gene matches. CDR3 length: 14 amino acids. The DNA of the CDR3 is TGTGCCAGTAGTAGGACAGGGAAGGATCAGCCCCAGCATTTT. It is translated as CASSRTGKDQPQHF.

The J gene is TRBJ1-5, the V gene TRBV19, with 9 bases matching TRBD1. Germline-derived CDR1 and CDR2 are LNHDA and SQIVND (reference sequence). This CDR3 spans 16 amino acids. The trim removed 2 bases at V and 1 base at J, leaving 3 bases unmatched. CDR3 nucleotides: TGTGCCAGTAGTATATCGACAGGGGGGAGCAATCAGCCCCAGCATTTT. This translates into CASSISTGGSNQPQHF.

V gene TRBV5-6 combines with J gene TRBJ1-1; tentatively, D is TRBD1 (5 bases). V was cut by 3 bases and J by 2 bases, with 14 bases left in between. Germline CDR1 is SGHDT and CDR2 is YYEEEE. This CDR3 comprises 15 residues. CDR3 sequence reads: CASSSPSRANTEAFF. The CDR3 bases are TGTGCCAGCAGCTCCCCAAGCAGGGCAAACACTGAAGCTTTCTTT.

The gene calls are TRBV6-4 and TRBJ2-3, with D perhaps matching TRBD1 or TRBD2 (5 bases each). The CDR3 extends over 14 amino acids. Germline V lookup: CDR1 MRHNA, CDR2 SNTAGT. V was clipped by 6 bases and J by 0 bases, with 10 bases between them. For the CDR3, the DNA is TGTGCCAGCAGCGGGACGGCTAGCACAGATACGCAGTATTTT. As protein: CASSGTASTDTQYF.

J is TRBJ1-1 and V is TRBV5-1; D not resolved. CDR3 length: 15 amino acids. The V gene lost 6 bases and the J gene lost 0 bases, with 15 bases spanning the gap. CDR1 and CDR2 (germline): SGHRS, YFSETQ. This CDR3 is CASKEQEGVNTEAFF. The CDR3 nucleotides read TGCGCCAGCAAGGAGCAAGAAGGCGTGAACACTGAAGCTTTCTTT.

The rearrangement joins TRBV27 to TRBJ2-2; 8 nucleotides agree with TRBD1. Looked up from germline, CDR1 is MNHEY and CDR2 is SMNVEV (reference sequence). V shed 8 bases, J shed 6 bases, and the junction held 11 bases outside the gene matches. The CDR3 has 15 amino acids. CDR3 sequence reads: CASGRTGGYAGELFF. CDR3 coding DNA: TGTGCCAGCGGTAGAACAGGGGGGTACGCCGGGGAGCTGTTTTTT.

The count of this clone is one. The rearrangement joins TRBV15 to TRBJ2-1, with TRBD2 matching 7 bases. CDR1 is LNHNV and CDR2 is YYDKDF in the germline V gene (reference sequence). V trimming: 3 bases; J trimming: 3 bases; junction bases outside the gene matches: 8. The CDR3 spans 16 residues. CDR3 loop: CATSSRSSGFYNEQFF. The CDR3 DNA is TGTGCCACCAGCAGTAGGAGTAGCGGGTTCTACAATGAGCAGTTCTTC. Based on the CDR3 plus reference TRBV15 and TRBJ2-1, the full variable domain is DAMVIQNPRYQVTQFGKPVTLSCSQTLNHNVMYWYQQKSSQAPKLLFHYYDKDFNNEADTPDNFQSRRPNTSFCFLDIRSPGLGDTAMYLCATSSRSSGFYNEQFFGPGTRLTVL.

This chain uses TRBV5-1 with TRBJ2-7; D uncertain. Trimming removed 0 bases from V and 4 bases from J, with 11 bases in between. Germline values: CDR1 SGHRS, CDR2 YFSETQ. The CDR3 totals 14 residues. The CDR3 here is CASSLDVYGYEQYF. CDR3 nucleotide sequence: TGCGCCAGCAGCTTGGATGTTTATGGGTACGAGCAGTACTTC.

The genes are TRBV19 and TRBJ2-5; the D gene could be TRBD1 or TRBD2 (5 bases each). Trimming took off 5 bases at V and 5 bases at J, with 21 bases between the two ends. Germline V gene sequence: CDR1 LNHDA, CDR2 SQIVND (reference sequence). This CDR3 is 16 amino acids long. CDR3 sequence reads: CASSPISNSGQETQYF. CDR3 nucleotides: TGTGCCAGTAGTCCAATCTCCAACTCGGGGCAGGAGACCCAGTACTTC. Variable domain in full (rest from reference TRBV19 and TRBJ2-5): DGGITQSPKYLFRKEGQNVTLSCEQNLNHDAMYWYRQDPGQGLRLIYYSQIVNDFQKGDIAEGYSVSREKKESFPLTVTSAQKNPTAFYLCASSPISNSGQETQYFGPGTRLLVL.

Of note for this clone: This sample includes further DNA sequences coding for the same CDR3. The CDR3 here is CASSRGSYEQYF. The CDR3 DNA follows: TGTGCCAGCAGCAGGGGCTCCTACGAGCAGTACTTC. The genes are TRBV28 and TRBJ2-7, with a tentative D call TRBD1 (6 bases). Germline V gives CDR1 MDHEN, CDR2 SYDVKM. This CDR3 contains 12 residues. V was cut by 6 bases and J by 0 bases, with 6 bases left in between.

The chain is built from TRBV7-9 and TRBJ1-5; 9 bases line up with TRBD1. The CDR3 extends over 12 amino acids. The ends lost 1 base at V and 14 bases at J; junction bases unmatched: 3. CDR1 is SEHNR and CDR2 is FQNEAQ in the germline V gene (reference sequence). The CDR3 reads CASSLDRGRKHF. The CDR3, as DNA: TGTGCCAGCAGCTTAGACAGGGGGCGCAAGCATTTT.

The V gene is TRBV18, the J gene TRBJ2-6; D ambiguous. The V end was cut by 0 bases, the J end by 1 base, with 7 bases between. The CDR3 is 16 residues long. Germline V gene data show CDR1 as KGHSH and CDR2 as LQKENI. Here the CDR3 reads CASSPPVSSGANVLTF. CDR3 in DNA: TGTGCCAGCTCACCACCGGTTTCTTCTGGGGCCAACGTCCTGACTTTC. Full variable domain (outside the CDR3, taken from reference TRBV18 and TRBJ2-6): NAGVMQNPRHLVRRRGQEARLRCSPMKGHSHVYWYRQLPEEGLKFMVYLQKENIIDESGMPKERFSAEFPKEGPSILRIQQVVRGDSAAYFCASSPPVSSGANVLTFGAGSRLTVL.

J is TRBJ1-6 and V is TRBV28, with 9 bases identical to TRBD1. This CDR3 comprises 14 residues. Germline-derived CDR1 and CDR2 are MDHEN and SYDVKM. J gave up 5 bases and V 5 bases, and 1 base lay outside the gene matches. The chain's CDR3 is CASSRTGDNSPLHF. In DNA, the CDR3 is TGTGCCAGCAGTAGGACAGGGGATAATTCACCCCTCCACTTT.

The J gene is TRBJ1-1, the V gene TRBV10-2, with TRBD1 matching 9 bases. Losses at the gene ends were 3 bases for V and 4 bases for J; bases not matched to a gene: 9. Germline CDR1 reads WSHSY; CDR2 reads SAAADI. The CDR3 totals 16 residues. The CDR3 loop reads CASSDSPGQGSTEAFF. DNA for the CDR3: TGCGCCAGCAGTGACTCTCCAGGACAGGGGAGCACTGAAGCTTTCTTT.

The chain carries TRBV25-1 and TRBJ1-2, with unresolved D. This CDR3 region has 13 residues. V was clipped by 3 bases and J by 8 bases, with 13 bases between them. Germline CDR1 and CDR2: MGHDK and SYGVNS. The CDR3: CASSEPGVSGYTF. The CDR3 DNA sequence: TGTGCCAGCAGTGAGCCCGGGGTCTCCGGCTACACCTTC.

The chain has TRBV24-1 and TRBJ2-7; D is uncertain. This CDR3 has 13 residues. Trimming stripped 3 bases from V and 3 bases from J, with 8 bases between. Looked up from germline, CDR1 is KGHDR and CDR2 is SFDVKD. DNA for the CDR3: TGTGCCACCAGTGATGCCCAGATCTACGAGCAGTACTTC. This encodes CATSDAQIYEQYF.

The chain recombines TRBV6-6 with TRBJ1-1; D uncertain. In germline, CDR1 is MNHNY, CDR2 SVGAGI (reference sequence). There are 14 residues in the CDR3. V lost 8 bases and J lost 7, with 20 bases in between. The CDR3 loop reads CASVGTSGRGEAFF. Written as DNA, the CDR3 is TGTGCCAGCGTGGGTACCTCAGGTCGGGGTGAAGCTTTCTTT.

This rearrangement joins TRBV5-1 to TRBJ2-6; D perhaps matches TRBD1 (5 bases). Germline V CDR1 and CDR2: SGHRS, YFSETQ. This CDR3 contains 19 residues. The V end was cut by 4 bases, the J end by 0 bases, with 20 bases between. The CDR3 DNA is TGCGCCAGCAGCCTACAGACAGAAACGAGGCTCTCTGGGGCCAACGTCCTGACTTTC. It specifies CASSLQTETRLSGANVLTF.

In nucleotides, the CDR3 is TGTGCCAGCAGCCGAGACGGGATGAACACTGAAGCTTTCTTT. It specifies CASSRDGMNTEAFF. The V gene is TRBV7-9, the J gene TRBJ1-1; D remains ambiguous. Trimming stripped 5 bases from V and 0 bases from J, with 10 bases between. Germline-derived CDR1 and CDR2 are SEHNR and FQNEAQ (reference sequence). CDR3 length equals 14 residues.

The chain joins TRBV2 to TRBJ2-5; 8 bases line up with TRBD1. With V trimmed by 6 bases and J by 1 base, 7 bases remained unmatched. CDR1 and CDR2 (germline): SNHLY, FYNNEI. CDR3 length equals 15 residues. The CDR3 DNA reads TGTGCCAGCAGGGACGACAGGGGCGGCCAAGAGACCCAGTACTTC. Translated: CASRDDRGGQETQYF. Based on the CDR3 plus reference TRBV2 and TRBJ2-5, the full variable domain is EPEVTQTPSHQVTQMGQEVILRCVPISNHLYFYWYRQILGQKVEFLVSFYNNEISEKSEIFDDQFSVERPDGSNFTLKIRSTKLEDSAMYFCASRDDRGGQETQYFGPGTRLLVL.

The V gene is TRBV28, the J gene TRBJ1-6; maybe TRBD1 (5 bases). Germline V gives CDR1 MDHEN, CDR2 SYDVKM. The CDR3 is made up of 13 amino acids. The germline V and J ends were trimmed by 11 bases and 0 bases, with 8 bases remaining between them. The CDR3 region has the DNA TGTGCCGAGGGGAGCTCCTATAATTCACCCCTCCACTTT. Translating it yields CAEGSSYNSPLHF.

This chain connects TRBV7-9 to TRBJ2-1; 11 bases are shared with TRBD2. CDR1 and CDR2 (germline): SEHNR, FQNEAQ (reference sequence). The CDR3 sequence is 15 residues long. V lost 1 base to trimming and J lost 10 bases; unmatched junction nucleotides: 6. The CDR3 region is CASSLELAGVREQFF. In DNA form, the CDR3 reads TGTGCCAGCAGCTTAGAACTAGCGGGAGTACGGGAGCAGTTCTTC.